This T cell receptor beta chain was sequenced for a study of cytomegalovirus exposure and HLA in healthy donors. CDR1 SNHLY and CDR2 FYNNEI come from the germline V gene. V gave up 3 bases and J gave up 5 bases; unmatched junction bases: 13. The length of the CDR3 is 18 residues. Primers: 60 Vbeta forward and 13 Jbeta reverse. Sequencing was performed with immunoSEQ multiplex PCR; in TCRdb, only in-frame clones are kept and a portion is missing. The sample records some 170,000 clones, around 81% being singletons. To note about this clone: Its matching antigen is unknown.

Study-level results: A later analysis reported that several of the most significant clusters appeared to be linked to common viral pathogens, among them Epstein-Barr virus. Previously analyzed data showed that most TCR beta V segments were productive at a frequency of about 87% or about 30%. TRBV6-2, TRBV6-3 and some other V segments were unresolvable in 87-base-pair reads.

This sequence joins TRBV2 and TRBJ2-5; TRBD2 agrees at 12 bases. The TCR originated in a woman between 18 and 30 years old in good health and CMV-seropositive. Sequencing input: PBMCs. This CDR3 is CASSDPSTSGGGMETQYF. The CDR3 DNA sequence: TGTGCCAGCAGTGATCCGTCGACTAGCGGGGGAGGAATGGAGACCCAGTACTTC.